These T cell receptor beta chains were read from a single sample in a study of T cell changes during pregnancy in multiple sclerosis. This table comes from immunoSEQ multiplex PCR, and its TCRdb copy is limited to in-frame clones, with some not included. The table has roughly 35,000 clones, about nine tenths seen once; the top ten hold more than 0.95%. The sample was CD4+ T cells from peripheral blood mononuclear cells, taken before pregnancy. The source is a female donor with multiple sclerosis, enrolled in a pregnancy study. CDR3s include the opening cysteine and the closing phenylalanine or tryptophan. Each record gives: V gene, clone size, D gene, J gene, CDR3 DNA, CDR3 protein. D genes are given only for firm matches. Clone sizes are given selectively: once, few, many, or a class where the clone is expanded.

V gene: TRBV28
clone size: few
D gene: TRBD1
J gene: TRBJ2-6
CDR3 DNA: TGTGCCACCCGGGACAGGGGACGATCTGGGGCCAACGTCCTGACTTTC
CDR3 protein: CATRDRGRSGANVLTF

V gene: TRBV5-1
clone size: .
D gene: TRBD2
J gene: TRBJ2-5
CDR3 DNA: TGCGCCAGCAGCAGAGAGGGCCGGGGGACTAGCCCAGAGACCCAGTACTTC
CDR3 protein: CASSREGRGTSPETQYF

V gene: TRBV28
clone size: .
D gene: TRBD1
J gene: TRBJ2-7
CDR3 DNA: TGTGCCAGCAGCCCTCAGGACAGGGACTCCTACGAGCAGTACTTC
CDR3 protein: CASSPQDRDSYEQYF

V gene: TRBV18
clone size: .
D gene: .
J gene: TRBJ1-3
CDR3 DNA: TGTGCCAGCTCACTGAGGGCTGGCGATTCGTCTGGAAACACCATATATTTT
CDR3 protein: CASSLRAGDSSGNTIYF

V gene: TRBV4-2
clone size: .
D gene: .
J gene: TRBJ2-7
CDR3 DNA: TGTGCCAGCAGCCAAGATCTAGGAGCGTACGAGCAGTACTTC
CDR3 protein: CASSQDLGAYEQYF

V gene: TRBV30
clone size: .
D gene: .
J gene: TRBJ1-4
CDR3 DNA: TGTGCCTGGAGTGTACGAAGGGGCGAGGAACTGTTTTTT
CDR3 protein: CAWSVRRGEELFF

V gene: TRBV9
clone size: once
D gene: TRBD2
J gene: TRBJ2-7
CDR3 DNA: TGTGCCAGCAGCGAAGGCCTAGCGGGAGTAGCCTACGAGCAGTACTTC
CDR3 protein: CASSEGLAGVAYEQYF

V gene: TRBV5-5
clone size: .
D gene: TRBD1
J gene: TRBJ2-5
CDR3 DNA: TGTGCCAGCAGCTTCGGGACAGAAGAGACCCAGTACTTC
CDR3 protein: CASSFGTEETQYF

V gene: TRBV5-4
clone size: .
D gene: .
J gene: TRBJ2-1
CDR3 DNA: TGTGCCAGCAGCCCCGGCGGCGGCTCCTACAATGAGCAGTTCTTC
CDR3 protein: CASSPGGGSYNEQFF

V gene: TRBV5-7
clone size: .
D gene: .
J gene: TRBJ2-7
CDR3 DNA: TGTGCCAGCAGCCGGTCCTACGAGCAGTACTTC
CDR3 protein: CASSRSYEQYF

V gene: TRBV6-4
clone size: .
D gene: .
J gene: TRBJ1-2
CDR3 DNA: TGTGCCATCTTGAGGGGGGGGAGTAGGGGCTACACCTTC
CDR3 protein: CAILRGGSRGYTF

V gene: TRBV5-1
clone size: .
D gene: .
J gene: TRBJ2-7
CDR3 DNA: TGCGCCAGCAGCTTACTAGCAGATACCTACGAGCAGTACTTC
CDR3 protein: CASSLLADTYEQYF

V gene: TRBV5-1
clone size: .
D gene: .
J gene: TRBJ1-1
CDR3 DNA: TGCGCCAGCAGCTTGTTGGGGGGATTGAACACTGAAGCTTTCTTT
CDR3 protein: CASSLLGGLNTEAFF

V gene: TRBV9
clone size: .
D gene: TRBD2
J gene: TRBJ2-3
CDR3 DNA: TGTGCCAGCAGCGGTTACACTAGCGGATATTACACAGATACGCAGTATTTT
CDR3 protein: CASSGYTSGYYTDTQYF

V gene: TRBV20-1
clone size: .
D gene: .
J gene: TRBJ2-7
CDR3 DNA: TGCAGTGGGCAGGATGGCTACGAGCAGTACTTC
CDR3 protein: CSGQDGYEQYF

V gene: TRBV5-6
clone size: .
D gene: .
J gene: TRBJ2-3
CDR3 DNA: TGTGCCAGCAGCATGGCCTCCCCGGGACAGTATTTT
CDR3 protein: CASSMASPGQYF

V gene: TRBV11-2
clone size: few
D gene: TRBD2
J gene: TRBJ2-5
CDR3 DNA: TGTGCCAGCAGCTTACTACTAGCGGGAGTGGGAGAGACCCAGTACTTC
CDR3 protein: CASSLLLAGVGETQYF

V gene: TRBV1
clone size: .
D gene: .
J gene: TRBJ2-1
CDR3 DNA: TGCACCAGCAGCCAAGAAGTTATCCAGCGGGGGGACAATGAGCAGTTCTTC
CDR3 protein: CTSSQEVIQRGDNEQFF

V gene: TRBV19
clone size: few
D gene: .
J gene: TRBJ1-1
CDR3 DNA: TGTGCCAGTATTCAAAGGGGTTGGAACACTGAAGCTTTCTTT
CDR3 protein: CASIQRGWNTEAFF

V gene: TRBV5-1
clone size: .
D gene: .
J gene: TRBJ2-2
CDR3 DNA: TGCGCCAGCAGCCCGGACGGACTTAACACCGGGGAGCTGTTTTTT
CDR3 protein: CASSPDGLNTGELFF

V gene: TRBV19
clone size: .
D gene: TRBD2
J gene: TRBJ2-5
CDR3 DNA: TGTGCCAGTAGTATCGGTCGTCCTAGCGGACAAGAGACCCAGTACTTC
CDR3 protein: CASSIGRPSGQETQYF

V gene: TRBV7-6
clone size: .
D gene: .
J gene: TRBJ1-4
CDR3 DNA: TGTGCCAGCAGCCTTTTCGACCCAGGCAATAATGAAAAACTGTTTTTT
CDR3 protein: CASSLFDPGNNEKLFF

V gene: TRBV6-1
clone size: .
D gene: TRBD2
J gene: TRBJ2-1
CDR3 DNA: TGTGCCAGCAGCGGACTAGCGGGAGGCAATGAGCAGTTCTTC
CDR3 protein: CASSGLAGGNEQFF

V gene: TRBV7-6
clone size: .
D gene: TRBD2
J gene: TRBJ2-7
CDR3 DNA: TGTGCCAGCAGCTTAGGCGCGGGAGTCCTTAACGAGCAGTACTTC
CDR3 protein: CASSLGAGVLNEQYF

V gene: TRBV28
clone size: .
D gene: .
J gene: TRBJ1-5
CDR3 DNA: TGTGCCAGCAGTGAGAGCCGGGGGTCCCTCTTCCCCCAGCATTTT
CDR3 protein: CASSESRGSLFPQHF

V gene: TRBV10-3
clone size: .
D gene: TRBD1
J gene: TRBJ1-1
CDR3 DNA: TGTGCCATCATTGCGGACAGGGACACTGAAGCTTTCTTT
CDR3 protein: CAIIADRDTEAFF

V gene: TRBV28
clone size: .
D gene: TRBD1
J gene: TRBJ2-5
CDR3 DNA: TGTGCCAGCGGGTCAGGGGGTGCGGCCCAGTACTTC
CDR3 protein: CASGSGGAAQYF

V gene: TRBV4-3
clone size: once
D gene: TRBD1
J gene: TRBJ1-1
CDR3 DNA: TGCGCCAGCAGCCAAGATAAGGGACAGGCGCGACGGAACACTGAAGCTTTCTTT
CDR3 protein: CASSQDKGQARRNTEAFF

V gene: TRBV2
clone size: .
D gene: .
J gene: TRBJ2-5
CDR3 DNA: TGTGCCAGCAGTGAAGCGCCTGGAAACGGACAGCGACGGGGGACCCAGTACTTC
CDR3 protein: CASSEAPGNGQRRGTQYF

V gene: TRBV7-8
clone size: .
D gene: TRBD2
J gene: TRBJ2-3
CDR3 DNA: TGTGCCAGCAGCTTAGTTGGCGGGAGACACACAGATACGCAGTATTTT
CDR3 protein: CASSLVGGRHTDTQYF

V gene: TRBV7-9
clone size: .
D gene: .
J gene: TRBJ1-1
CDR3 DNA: TGTGCCAGCAGCTTAGGTAGTCGTGAAGCTTTCTTT
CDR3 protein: CASSLGSREAFF